Sequencing of this T cell receptor (beta chain) was carried out in a study of OX40 agonist ivuxolimab in advanced cancers. Overall study: The study reported partial responses in three patients: one hepatocellular carcinoma, two cutaneous melanoma. Study-wide results and caveats: Certain nonresponding patients likewise had low normalized T-cell clonal expansion. Blood T cells, both CD4+ and CD8+, expanded clonally by week 6 at 0.1 to 3.0 mg/kg.

Clones were read by immunoSEQ multiplex PCR, and TCRdb kept only the in-frame ones, dropping some. Seen here are over 30,000 clones, roughly 82% observed once, and the top ten hold less than 2%. Note on this clone: Antigen unknown.

Germline V CDR1 and CDR2: SEHNR, FQNEAQ (reference sequence). V was clipped by 5 bases and J by 6 bases; unmatched bases: 3. This CDR3 is 12 amino acids long. This chain joins TRBV7-9 and TRBJ1-1; the match to TRBD1 covers 7 bases. This sample comprised CD4+ or CD8+ T cells sorted from blood, obtained in a trial of the OX40 agonist ivuxolimab. This receptor was identified in an adult with an advanced solid tumor such as melanoma, head and neck, liver or kidney cancer. CDR3: CASSGTGAEAFF. Written as DNA, the CDR3 is TGTGCCAGCAGCGGAACAGGGGCTGAAGCTTTCTTT.